Presented here are 23 T cell receptor beta chains from one specimen sequenced in a study of OX40 agonist ivuxolimab in advanced cancers. The library was generated by the immunoSEQ multiplex PCR assay. Imported from immuneACCESS, the table was reduced by TCRdb to in-frame sequences with V and J called. These copies leave out some clones; in studies compared against another copy, an unresolved V gene accounts for under half, and the cause of the remainder is not known. In this sample the table shows some 37,000 clones, around 77% of which occur a single time. About 20% of the sample goes to the ten largest clones. This material consisted of CD4+ or CD8+ T cells sorted from blood, taken in a trial of the OX40 agonist ivuxolimab. The receptors shown here come from an adult with an advanced solid tumor such as melanoma, head and neck, liver or kidney cancer.

The chain is built from TRBV28 and TRBJ1-4, with D hard to call. Germline V gene lookup returns CDR1 MDHEN and CDR2 SYDVKM. Trimming removed 2 bases from V and 6 bases from J, with 19 bases in between. There are 17 residues in the CDR3. This CDR3 is CASSLSLIDGSDEKLFF. The CDR3 DNA sequence: TGTGCCAGCAGTTTAAGTTTAATTGATGGGAGCGATGAAAAACTGTTTTTT.

This clone was seen more than once but under ten times. The chain combines TRBV9 with TRBJ2-3; 7 bases align to TRBD2. After removal of 3 bases from V and 2 bases from J, the junction contained 12 bases not matched to a gene. Germline CDR1 SGDLS, CDR2 YYNGEE. The CDR3 has 17 residues. CDR3 coding DNA: TGTGCCAGCAGCGCCGAGGCGGTAGCGGGTCCCACAGATACGCAGTATTTT. Its translation: CASSAEAVAGPTDTQYF.

In this sample, this clone turned up a few times. The chain carries TRBV7-9 and TRBJ1-1; D uncertain. Per the germline V gene, CDR1 is SEHNR and CDR2 is FQNEAQ (reference sequence). The CDR3 extends over 13 amino acids. Trimming shortened V by 1 base and J by 8 bases, and 11 bases separated the two germline ends. The CDR3 loop is CASSLGLNGEAFF. The CDR3 DNA reads as TGTGCCAGCAGCTTAGGGTTAAACGGAGAAGCTTTCTTT. The whole variable domain, filled in from reference TRBV7-9 and TRBJ1-1, reads DTGVSQNPRHKITKRGQNVTFRCDPISEHNRLYWYRQTLGQGPEFLTYFQNEAQLEKSRLLSDRFSAERPKGSFSTLEIQRTEQGDSAMYLCASSLGLNGEAFFGQGTRLTVV.

The rearrangement links TRBV2 to TRBJ1-5; TRBD1 matches at 9 bases. Germline CDR1 is SNHLY and CDR2 is FYNNEI. V gave up 5 bases and J gave up 0 bases; unmatched junction bases: 2. The CDR3 is made up of 15 amino acids. As DNA, the CDR3 is TGTGCCAGCAGTCCGGACAGGGGTAGCAATCAGCCCCAGCATTTT. Translated, it gives CASSPDRGSNQPQHF.

CDR3 bases: TGTGCCAGCAGTTCGTTAGCGGTAAACACCGGGGAGCTGTTTTTT. Protein sequence: CASSSLAVNTGELFF. The chain couples TRBV28 to TRBJ2-2; TRBD2 might be the D (6 bases). CDR3 length equals 15 residues. Germline lookup yields CDR1 MDHEN and CDR2 SYDVKM. Trimming took 4 bases from V and 2 from J, leaving 11 bases between them.

V and J are TRBV19 and TRBJ2-1; unclear D gene. The CDR3 is 15 amino acids. CDR1 is LNHDA, CDR2 SQIVND, per germline (reference sequence). Trimming cost V 5 bases and J 0 bases, with 11 bases left between them. This CDR3 is CASSFATHSYNEQFF. The DNA for the CDR3 is TGTGCCAGTAGTTTCGCGACCCACTCCTACAATGAGCAGTTCTTC.

This chain connects TRBV7-9 to TRBJ2-5; D gene uncertain. Germline V gene lookup returns CDR1 SEHNR and CDR2 FQNEAQ (reference sequence). V lost 5 bases and J lost 4, with 20 bases in between. This CDR3 region has 16 residues. The CDR3: CASSLSLDAVPETQYF. CDR3 sequence (DNA): TGTGCCAGCAGCCTATCCTTGGACGCGGTTCCAGAGACCCAGTACTTC.

This chain uses TRBV10-2 with TRBJ1-5; no reliable D call. The CDR3 is made up of 14 amino acids. Trimming stripped 8 bases from V and 7 bases from J, with 18 bases between. CDR1 and CDR2 from the germline V gene are WSHSY and SAAADI. The CDR3 spells CASAPVGLDQPQHF. The CDR3 coding sequence is TGCGCCAGCGCCCCCGTTGGTTTGGACCAGCCCCAGCATTTT.

The V call is TRBV5-1, the J call TRBJ2-7; weak D call: TRBD2 (7 bases). This CDR3 is 15 amino acids long. Germline V CDR1 and CDR2: SGHRS, YFSETQ. V was pared by 5 bases and J by 1 base, with 16 bases between. The CDR3 is CASSWLRGGSYEQYF. CDR3 DNA sequence: TGCGCCAGCAGTTGGCTCAGGGGAGGGTCCTACGAGCAGTACTTC.

V gene TRBV7-2 combines with J gene TRBJ2-5; D might be TRBD1 (6 bases). Deletions cut 5 bases from V and 7 bases from J, with 23 bases between. Germline values: CDR1 SGHTA, CDR2 FQGNSA. There are 16 residues in the CDR3. CDR3 DNA sequence: TGTGCCAGCAGCGTCGGGCGCGGGCTTCAAGGGGGGACCCAGTACTTC. As protein: CASSVGRGLQGGTQYF.

The rearrangement uses TRBV30 and TRBJ2-7, with 10 bases lining up with TRBD1. The CDR3 length is 14 residues. Unmatched junction bases numbered 7, after V lost 3 bases and J lost 5 bases. CDR1 is GTSNPN, CDR2 SVGIG, per germline (reference sequence). The chain's CDR3 is CAWSTGTGVHEQYF. CDR3 DNA: TGTGCCTGGAGCACCGGGACAGGGGTCCACGAGCAGTACTTC. The variable domain in full, with the rest retrieved from reference TRBV30 and TRBJ2-7, is SQTIHQWPATLVQPVGSPLSLECTVEGTSNPNLYWYRQAAGRGLQLLFYSVGIGQISSEVPQNLSASRPQDRQFILSSKKLLLSDSGFYLCAWSTGTGVHEQYFGPGTRLTVT.

This rearrangement joins TRBV13 to TRBJ1-1; tentatively, D is TRBD1 (6 bases). The CDR3 has 16 residues. Germline CDR1 and CDR2: PRHDT and FYEKMQ (reference sequence). V lost 0 bases, J lost 0 bases, and 11 bases lay in between. Here the CDR3 reads CASSLGMRGVNTEAFF. Here the CDR3 DNA reads TGTGCCAGCAGCTTAGGTATGAGGGGGGTGAACACTGAAGCTTTCTTT.

The chain joins TRBV2 to TRBJ1-2; D might be TRBD1 (6 bases). CDR3 length: 13 residues. Trimming took off 11 bases at V and 3 bases at J, with 16 bases between the two ends. Germline V lookup: CDR1 SNHLY, CDR2 FYNNEI. The CDR3 DNA sequence: TGTGCCGTCTCAGGGGTCGTCGACTATGGCTACACCTTC. Amino acid sequence: CAVSGVVDYGYTF.

This clone was seen only a few times. The J gene is TRBJ1-1, the V gene TRBV6-5; D might be TRBD1 (5 bases). From germline, CDR1 is MNHEY and CDR2 SVGAGI. The CDR3 spans 16 residues. Trimming pared 2 bases from V and 6 bases from J, leaving 19 bases between. In DNA, the CDR3 is TGTGCCAGCAGTTACAATCGCGCAGGGCCGGGGTCTGAAGCTTTCTTT. Protein product: CASSYNRAGPGSEAFF.

The chain combines TRBV9 with TRBJ2-7, with 8 bases that match TRBD1. The CDR3 spans 12 residues. CDR1 is SGDLS and CDR2 is YYNGEE in the germline V gene. The V and J ends lost 4 bases and 6 bases, in that order; junction bases with no gene match: 3. The CDR3: CASSPGGLEQYF. The CDR3 nucleotides read TGTGCCAGCAGCCCAGGGGGCCTCGAGCAGTACTTC.

This clone is medium-sized (0.01 to 0.1%). The V call is TRBV7-6, the J call TRBJ2-2; D ambiguous. V lost 2 bases to trimming and J lost 7 bases, with 17 bases between them. CDR3 length: 16 amino acids. The germline V gene has CDR1 SGHVS and CDR2 FNYEAQ. The CDR3 reads CASSLRSGGIGGELFF. CDR3 sequence (DNA): TGTGCCAGCAGCTTAAGGTCTGGTGGCATAGGCGGGGAGCTGTTTTTT.

The rearrangement links TRBV7-8 to TRBJ2-1, with D tentatively TRBD1 or TRBD2 (6 bases each). CDR1 and CDR2 (germline): SGHVS, FQNEAQ. V was clipped by 3 bases and J by 0 bases, with 15 bases between them. CDR3 length equals 17 residues. The CDR3 sequence is CASSFWGAASSYNEQFF. The CDR3 DNA follows: TGTGCCAGCAGCTTCTGGGGGGCGGCGAGCTCCTACAATGAGCAGTTCTTC.

This clone is a singleton in its sample. The rearrangement joins TRBV28 to TRBJ1-5, with D possibly TRBD1 on 6 matching bases. Germline V lookup: CDR1 MDHEN, CDR2 SYDVKM. Deletions cut 0 bases from V and 11 bases from J, with 17 bases between. CDR3 length: 15 residues. Here the CDR3 reads CASSLWGGCRSAQHF. The CDR3 nucleotides are TGTGCCAGCAGTTTATGGGGGGGCTGTAGATCAGCCCAGCATTTT.

This chain uses TRBV4-2 with TRBJ2-7; TRBD2 aligns across 13 bases. This CDR3 region has 18 residues. Germline V gene sequence: CDR1 LGHNA, CDR2 YNFKEQ. Trimming at V came to 3 bases and at J to 0 bases, leaving 8 bases not matched to a gene. This CDR3 reads CASSQDRLAGGLSYEQYF. The CDR3 nucleotides read TGTGCCAGCAGCCAGGACCGACTAGCGGGGGGCCTCTCCTACGAGCAGTACTTC.

As DNA, the CDR3 is TGTGCCAGCAGTTTAACTCGATACGAGCAGTACTTC. Amino acids: CASSLTRYEQYF. The rearrangement uses TRBV28 and TRBJ2-7; D remains ambiguous. Germline CDR1 MDHEN, CDR2 SYDVKM. With 2 bases removed from V and 4 bases from J, the gap between germline ends came to 6 bases. The CDR3 extends over 12 amino acids. Together with reference TRBV28 and TRBJ2-7, the CDR3 gives the full variable domain: DVKVTQSSRYLVKRTGEKVFLECVQDMDHENMFWYRQDPGLGLRLIYFSYDVKMKEKGDIPEGYSVSREKKERFSLILESASTNQTSMYLCASSLTRYEQYFGPGTRLTVT.

The rearrangement joins TRBV15 to TRBJ1-2; 11 positions agree with TRBD1. Looked up from germline, CDR1 is LNHNV and CDR2 is YYDKDF (reference sequence). The CDR3 is 16 residues long. With 5 bases clipped from V and 4 bases from J, the junction kept 9 bases outside the gene matches. The CDR3 DNA reads as TGTGCCACCAGCGGATGGACAGGGGGCGCAATCTATGGCTACACCTTC. Its protein is CATSGWTGGAIYGYTF. Complete variable domain (other parts from reference TRBV15 and TRBJ1-2): DAMVIQNPRYQVTQFGKPVTLSCSQTLNHNVMYWYQQKSSQAPKLLFHYYDKDFNNEADTPDNFQSRRPNTSFCFLDIRSPGLGDTAMYLCATSGWTGGAIYGYTFGSGTRLTVV.

The chain joins TRBV27 to TRBJ1-4; 8 bases are a match to TRBD1. There are 15 residues in the CDR3. Germline CDR1 reads MNHEY; CDR2 reads SMNVEV (reference sequence). V lost 6 bases, J lost 6 bases, and 9 bases stayed unmatched. CDR3 sequence (DNA): TGTGCCAGCAGGTCTAGGACAGGGCACGATGAAAAACTGTTTTTT. Its protein product is CASRSRTGHDEKLFF. Full variable domain (outside the CDR3, taken from reference TRBV27 and TRBJ1-4): EAQVTQNPRYLITVTGKKLTVTCSQNMNHEYMSWYRQDPGLGLRQIYYSMNVEVTDKGDVPEGYKVSRKEKRNFPLILESPSPNQTSLYFCASRSRTGHDEKLFFGSGTQLSVL.

This sequence joins TRBV5-3 and TRBJ2-7, with TRBD2 as a possible D gene (5 bases). TRBV5-3 is designated an ORF whose function remains uncertain. Trimming took 0 bases from V and 0 from J, leaving 13 bases between them. This CDR3 spans 16 amino acids. The CDR3 protein is CARSLEFGMHSYEQYF. CDR3 bases: TGTGCCAGAAGCTTGGAGTTCGGGATGCACTCCTACGAGCAGTACTTC.